The rows below give T cell receptor beta chains drawn from one sample of a study of T-cell memory formation after mild COVID-19. TCRdb reanalysed the 5' RACE reads using MiXCR and keeps one entry per CDR3 protein. The sample gives about 270,000 distinct CDR3 sequences, around 15% of which show up once; roughly 25% is in the top ten. Sequenced: PBMCs or a T cell subset sorted from them (not recorded which). The receptors were gathered from a man in his late teens or twenties who had mild COVID-19 (a few samples of this study predate the infection). Cell type and time point are not known. CDR3s include the opening cysteine and the closing phenylalanine or tryptophan. D genes are given only for firm matches. The size of a clone is reported for some rows only, either as once, few or many, or as a class for expanded clones.

D	length	V	size	J	DNA	CDR3
.	14	TRBV18	.	TRBJ2-3	TGTGCCAGCTCACCTTGGGGGCGCACAGATACGCAGTATTTT	CASSPWGRTDTQYF
.	13	TRBV7-2	few	TRBJ1-3	TGTGCCAGCTCTTACCGCGGTGGAAACACCATATATTTT	CASSYRGGNTIYF
.	15	TRBV19	.	TRBJ2-7	TGTGCCAGTAGTCCAAGGAGGGGGGTCTCCTACGAGCAGTACTTC	CASSPRRGVSYEQYF
TRBD1	14	TRBV10-3	many	TRBJ2-1	TGTGCCATCAGTGAGGCCTCGACAGGGCAGGAGCAGTTCTTC	CAISEASTGQEQFF
.	16	TRBV20-1	few	TRBJ2-2	TGCAGTGCTAGAGATCCAGACTACGGAAACACCGGGGAGCTGTTTTTT	CSARDPDYGNTGELFF
.	16	TRBV9	once	TRBJ2-1	TGTGCCAGCAGCGTAGGAGGGGAGAGCTCCTACAATGAGCAGTTCTTC	CASSVGGESSYNEQFF
.	18	TRBV19	.	TRBJ2-6	TGTGCCAGTAGTATAGGGCAGGGACCCTCAGCTGGGGCCAACGTCCTGACTTTC	CASSIGQGPSAGANVLTF
.	16	TRBV14	few	TRBJ2-2	TGTGCCAGCAGCCAAGAACGGTGGGGGAACACCGGGGAGCTGTTTTTT	CASSQERWGNTGELFF
.	15	TRBV4-1	.	TRBJ1-2	TGCGCCAGCAGCCAAGATTACGGGCAGTTATATGGCTACACCTTC	CASSQDYGQLYGYTF
TRBD1	12	TRBV12-3/TRBV12-4	few	TRBJ2-1	TGTGCCAGCAGTTTTTTGGGGACAGGGCAGTTCTTC	CASSFLGTGQFF
TRBD2	16	TRBV11-1	few	TRBJ2-5	TGTGCCAGCAGCGACTTTTGGCGGGGGGACCAAGAGACCCAGTACTTC	CASSDFWRGDQETQYF
TRBD2	15	TRBV12-3/TRBV12-4	many	TRBJ2-2	TGTGCCAGCAGCCTAGCGGGGGGGAACACCGGGGAGCTGTTTTTT	CASSLAGGNTGELFF
TRBD1	16	TRBV4-3	many	TRBJ1-6	TGCGCCAGCAGCCAAGAGTCACAGGGGAATAATTCACCCCTCCACTTT	CASSQESQGNNSPLHF
.	15	TRBV12-3/TRBV12-4	few	TRBJ2-4	TGTGCCAGCAGTTTAAGGGGACCGGCCAAAAACATTCAGTACTTC	CASSLRGPAKNIQYF
.	12	TRBV7-9	few	TRBJ2-1	TGTGCCAGCAGACCCGGGGCCAATGAGCAGTTCTTC	CASRPGANEQFF
.	13	TRBV6-5	few	TRBJ1-2	TGTGCCAGCAGTTGGCGGGGGGCCACGGGCTACACCTTC	CASSWRGATGYTF
.	15	TRBV4-1	many	TRBJ1-6	TGCGCCAGCAGCCAAGCGGGTTTAAATAATTCACCCCTCCACTTT	CASSQAGLNNSPLHF
.	11	TRBV3-1	.	TRBJ2-3	TGTGCCGGGCGTAGCACAGATACGCAGTATTTT	CAGRSTDTQYF
TRBD1	15	TRBV5-1	many	TRBJ1-4	TGCGCCAGCAGCTTGGGTACAGGGGGCGGTGAAAAACTGTTTTTT	CASSLGTGGGEKLFF
.	14	TRBV7-6	few	TRBJ2-1	TGTGCCAGCAGCCCCCGGACGGACTACAATGAGCAGTTCTTC	CASSPRTDYNEQFF